The 17 T cell receptor beta chains in this list originate from one sample, sequenced in a study of PD-1 blockade in classical Hodgkin lymphoma. Only in-frame clones appear in the TCRdb table, and some are missing; sequencing was by immunoSEQ multiplex PCR. The sample holds 15,000 or so clones; 83% are singletons and the top ten take about 20%. The patients all showed relapse after autologous stem cell transplantation, while their brentuximab vedotin exposure varied. The material was peripheral blood mononuclear cells (PBMCs), obtained at baseline. The source is a human donor with classical Hodgkin lymphoma.

J is TRBJ1-3 and V is TRBV18; D is perhaps TRBD1 (5 bases). The CDR3 length is 14 residues. The V end lost 3 bases, the J end lost 8 bases, and 14 bases lay between the germline ends. Germline V gives CDR1 KGHSH, CDR2 LQKENI. The CDR3 DNA sequence: TGTGCCAGCTCACCGCAGGGTTTTTTGGACACCATATATTTT. Protein product: CASSPQGFLDTIYF. Based on the CDR3 plus reference TRBV18 and TRBJ1-3, the full variable domain is NAGVMQNPRHLVRRRGQEARLRCSPMKGHSHVYWYRQLPEEGLKFMVYLQKENIIDESGMPKERFSAEFPKEGPSILRIQQVVRGDSAAYFCASSPQGFLDTIYFGEGSWLTVV.

This chain links TRBV7-5 with TRBJ2-7; the D call in the table, TRBD1, was not verified against the DNA. TRBV7-5 is a known pseudogene. The CDR3 has 15 amino acids. The CDR3 DNA follows: TGTGCCAGCAGCTTAACGGGACAGGTGACTTACGAGCAGTACTTC. It yields the protein CASSLTGQVTYEQYF.

The V call is TRBV6-6, the J call TRBJ1-1; 7 positions agree with TRBD1. The CDR3 consists of 12 residues. Per the germline V gene, CDR1 is MNHNY and CDR2 is SVGAGI (reference sequence). V lost 5 bases, J lost 7 bases, and 4 bases stayed unmatched. The CDR3 nucleotides are TGTGCCAGCAGTCGGGACAGACTTGAAGCTTTCTTT. The encoded protein is CASSRDRLEAFF.

This rearrangement joins TRBV6-1 to TRBJ1-5; 7 bases match TRBD1. V lost 5 bases to trimming and J lost 5 bases; unmatched junction nucleotides: 6. The CDR3 is made up of 14 amino acids. Per the germline V gene, CDR1 is MNHNS and CDR2 is SASEGT. Written as DNA, the CDR3 is TGTGCCAGCAGTAGGGGACAGCTTGATCAGCCCCAGCATTTT. Its translation is CASSRGQLDQPQHF.

This chain links TRBV4-1 with TRBJ1-5; 7 nucleotides align to TRBD1. CDR1 and CDR2 (germline): MGHRA, YSYEKL. This CDR3 has 14 residues. The V gene end was trimmed by 6 bases and the J gene end by 2 bases; junction bases not matched to a gene: 4. CDR3 residues: CASSRTGGNQPQHF. The DNA of the CDR3 is TGCGCCAGCAGTCGGACAGGTGGCAATCAGCCCCAGCATTTT.

This clone was recorded a few times. The rearrangement uses TRBV7-9 and TRBJ1-6, with D unclear. In germline, CDR1 is SEHNR, CDR2 FQNEAQ (reference sequence). The CDR3 length is 11 residues. Trimming shortened V by 5 bases and J by 10 bases, and 6 bases separated the two germline ends. This chain's CDR3 is CASSLGSPLHF. DNA for the CDR3: TGTGCCAGCAGCCTGGGATCACCCCTCCACTTT.

The rearrangement joins TRBV7-3 to TRBJ1-1; 10 nucleotides agree with TRBD1. The length of the CDR3 is 15 residues. Germline assignment: CDR1 SGHTA and CDR2 FQGTGA. V was clipped by 5 bases and J by 6 bases; unmatched bases: 9. DNA for the CDR3: TGTGCCAGCAGCGCTTGGGGACAGGGGAATTCTGAAGCTTTCTTT. Protein sequence: CASSAWGQGNSEAFF.

The chain carries TRBV18 and TRBJ1-5; D not certain. Germline CDR1 is KGHSH and CDR2 is LQKENI. The V and J ends lost 3 bases and 5 bases respectively, with 8 bases between them. CDR3 length: 13 amino acids. DNA for the CDR3: TGTGCCAGCTCACCCGCGGGTCATCAGCCCCAGCATTTT. It yields the protein CASSPAGHQPQHF.

In its sample, this clone was seen a few times. V gene TRBV29-1 combines with J gene TRBJ2-1; 8 positions agree with TRBD1. This CDR3 comprises 11 residues. The germline V gene encodes CDR1 SQVTM and CDR2 ANQGSEA. With V trimmed by 6 bases and J by 6 bases, 1 base remained unmatched. CDR3 sequence reads: CSVGTGNEQFF. The CDR3 nucleotides are TGCAGCGTGGGGACAGGCAATGAGCAGTTCTTC.

This clone was detected only once. The rearrangement links TRBV4-1 to TRBJ1-4, with 8 nucleotides matching TRBD1. The V segment lost 6 bases and the J segment 8 bases; nucleotides outside the gene matches: 5. Germline-derived CDR1 and CDR2 are MGHRA and YSYEKL. This CDR3 has 13 residues. CDR3 region: CASRQGAREKLFF. CDR3 in DNA: TGCGCCAGCAGGCAGGGGGCGCGGGAAAAACTGTTTTTT.

The table lists this clone with a count of one. J is TRBJ2-3 and V is TRBV5-5, with TRBD2 identical over 7 bases. V was clipped by 1 base and J by 4 bases; unmatched bases: 6. The CDR3 loop spans 15 amino acids. The germline V gene has CDR1 SGHKS and CDR2 YYEKEE (reference sequence). The CDR3 DNA follows: TGTGCCAGCAGCTTGCTGGTTCGGGGGGCAGATACGCAGTATTTT. This translates into CASSLLVRGADTQYF.

This chain uses TRBV7-6 with TRBJ2-5; D gene unclear. The length of the CDR3 is 13 residues. Trimming removed 2 bases at V and 1 base at J, with 5 bases between. The germline V gene encodes CDR1 SGHVS and CDR2 FNYEAQ. For the CDR3, the DNA is TGTGCCAGCAGCTTAATCAGCCAAGAGACCCAGTACTTC. Its protein product is CASSLISQETQYF.

CDR3 coding DNA: TGTGCCAGCAGTACTACGGACCGGGGTTCACCCCTCCACTTT. Protein sequence: CASSTTDRGSPLHF. The chain combines TRBV2 with TRBJ1-6; no clear D gene. Trimming shortened V by 5 bases and J by 9 bases, and 14 bases separated the two germline ends. The CDR3 has 14 residues. Germline V gives CDR1 SNHLY, CDR2 FYNNEI.

This chain uses TRBV5-8 with TRBJ1-6; 9 bases align to TRBD1. V lost 3 bases to trimming and J lost 7 bases; unmatched junction nucleotides: 5. CDR3 size: 15 residues. CDR1 SGHTS and CDR2 YDEGEE come from the germline V gene. The CDR3 spells CASSSSDRGNSPLHF. For the CDR3, the DNA is TGTGCCAGCAGCTCTTCGGACAGGGGAAATTCACCCCTCCACTTT.

The V call is TRBV18, the J call TRBJ2-1; D unresolved. Trimming took 2 bases from V and 3 from J, leaving 11 bases between them. CDR1 is KGHSH, CDR2 LQKENI, per germline. This CDR3 region has 15 residues. The CDR3 DNA reads TGTGCCAGCTCACCAGAAGGGAAGGGCTACAATGAGCAGTTCTTC. Encoded protein: CASSPEGKGYNEQFF. The variable domain in full, with the rest retrieved from reference TRBV18 and TRBJ2-1, is NAGVMQNPRHLVRRRGQEARLRCSPMKGHSHVYWYRQLPEEGLKFMVYLQKENIIDESGMPKERFSAEFPKEGPSILRIQQVVRGDSAAYFCASSPEGKGYNEQFFGPGTRLTVL.

The chain employs TRBV13 and TRBJ1-1; D is perhaps TRBD1 (6 bases). The length of the CDR3 is 14 residues. The ends were cut back, 4 bases at V and 11 bases at J, with 20 bases in the middle. Germline V lookup: CDR1 PRHDT, CDR2 FYEKMQ (reference sequence). The DNA for the CDR3 is TGTGCCAGCAGCTACACGGGTGGTCGACAGGACGCTTTCTTT. Its protein is CASSYTGGRQDAFF.

This clone occurred a few times. The V call is TRBV14, the J call TRBJ1-1; 9 bases map to TRBD1. Germline assignment: CDR1 SGHDN and CDR2 FVKESK. The CDR3 has 15 amino acids. The J segment lost 4 bases and the V segment lost 3 bases, leaving 6 bases of the junction unmatched. The CDR3 spells CASSHGQGMATEAFF. In DNA form, the CDR3 reads TGTGCCAGCAGCCATGGACAGGGGATGGCCACTGAAGCTTTCTTT.